The present TCR beta chain was sequenced within a study of blood T cell repertoires in COVID-19. Study information: Some COVID-19 samples were acute and others convalescent; all came from the United States, Italy and Spain.

Germline CDR1 is LGHDT and CDR2 is YNNKEL (reference sequence). The CDR3 runs 14 residues. The V gene lost 3 bases and the J gene lost 0 bases, with 9 bases spanning the gap. In the authors' methods: Estimates of nucleated cell counts were drawn from the amplification of reference gene primers. TCRdb's copy holds only in-frame clones and misses some; the assay was immunoSEQ multiplex PCR. That table is the source of V, J and clone size, and D and trimming were worked out from the DNA. The data hold some 300,000 clones, with approximately 90% observed a single time. This sequence joins TRBV3-1 (or the pseudogene TRBV3-2) and TRBJ2-7; D unresolved. The receptor comes from a young woman who had recovered from COVID-19. The source material was peripheral blood. This chain's CDR3 is CASSQGSFSYEQYF. Here the CDR3 DNA reads TGTGCCAGCAGCCAGGGCAGTTTCTCCTACGAGCAGTACTTC.